This T cell receptor (beta chain) was obtained from a study of T cell clonotyping in hematopoietic cell transplantation. Points from the study as a whole: Cells were unsorted, so CD4 and CD8 contributions were not separated. After transplant, recipient diversity fell while pathologically expanded clonotypes grew through day 180. Higher Inverse Simpson Index values in graft donor and pretransplant recipient predicted broader posttransplant TCR diversity. At the given depth, recipient repertoires were over 95% de novo clonotypes.

Assay: immunoSEQ multiplex PCR; the TCRdb copy retains only in-frame clones and omits some. There are roughly 11,000 clones in the sample; roughly 89% occur only once, and under 4% lies in the top ten. V lost 1 base to trimming and J lost 3 bases; unmatched junction nucleotides: 8. The germline CDR1 and CDR2 sequences are MNHEY and SMNVEV (reference sequence). The CDR3 has 16 residues. Concerning this clone: Its antigen remains unidentified.

The chain employs TRBV27 and TRBJ2-7; 8 positions agree with TRBD2. The material sequenced was peripheral blood mononuclear cells. The clonotype was recovered from a human donor who either received an allogeneic hematopoietic cell transplant for a myeloid malignancy or was a related donor (not recorded which). Some clones in this sample may be carry-over from other donors' samples. The CDR3 nucleotides are TGTGCCAGCAGTTTATATCGGGGGGGCCGACACTACGAGCAGTACTTC. Residues: CASSLYRGGRHYEQYF.